These T cell receptor beta chains were read from a single sample in a study of cytomegalovirus exposure and HLA in healthy donors. Repertoires were generated with immunoSEQ multiplex PCR, while TCRdb's copy carries only in-frame clones and drops some. The table has 65,000 to 85,000 clones, about 81% seen once. The sample taken for sequencing was PBMCs. These receptors were obtained from a woman aged 50 to 60 in good health and CMV-seronegative. The CDR3 runs from the conserved cysteine through the conserved F or W. D genes are given only for firm matches. Clone size is shown for a subset of rows, as once, few, many or a class of expanded clone.

J gene | V gene | D gene | clone size | CDR3 protein | CDR3 DNA
TRBJ1-1 | TRBV19 | . | . | CASTPTELNTEAFF | TGTGCCAGTACCCCGACAGAGCTGAACACTGAAGCTTTCTTT
TRBJ2-1 | TRBV27 | TRBD1 | . | CASSSGQGPYNEQFF | TGTGCCAGCAGTTCAGGACAGGGGCCCTACAATGAGCAGTTCTTC
TRBJ1-5 | TRBV28 | . | . | CASSLPPSGQPQHF | TGTGCCAGCAGTTTGCCGCCATCAGGACAGCCCCAGCATTTT
TRBJ2-1 | TRBV5-1 | TRBD2 | few | CASSGLAGGRNEQFF | TGCGCCAGCAGCGGACTAGCGGGGGGGCGAAATGAGCAGTTCTTC
TRBJ1-1 | TRBV29-1 | . | once | CSVYKGLNTEAFF | TGCAGCGTTTATAAGGGGCTGAACACTGAAGCTTTCTTT
TRBJ1-1 | TRBV19 | . | . | CASSIAHRVDTEAFF | TGTGCCAGTAGTATAGCGCACAGGGTTGACACTGAAGCTTTCTTT
TRBJ2-2 | TRBV7-9 | TRBD1 | . | CASSQKGRTGGTGELFF | TGTGCCAGCAGCCAGAAGGGACGGACAGGAGGCACCGGGGAGCTGTTTTTT
TRBJ2-5 | TRBV5-1 | TRBD2 | . | CASSSGLAGETQYF | TGCGCCAGCAGCTCCGGACTAGCAGGGGAGACCCAGTACTTC
TRBJ2-3 | TRBV18 | . | . | CASSPAGRREDTQYF | TGTGCCAGCTCACCAGCGGGGAGAAGGGAGGATACGCAGTATTTT
TRBJ2-2 | TRBV9 | . | once | CASSVVVGGPTGELFF | TGTGCCAGCAGCGTAGTAGTGGGGGGGCCTACCGGGGAGCTGTTTTTT
TRBJ2-3 | TRBV29-1 | . | . | CSVEVRWTSSTDTQYF | TGCAGCGTTGAAGTGAGGTGGACTTCAAGCACAGATACGCAGTATTTT
TRBJ2-3 | TRBV12-5 | . | . | CASGLSGQPPDTQYF | TGTGCTAGTGGTTTGTCCGGACAGCCCCCAGATACGCAGTATTTT
TRBJ2-7 | TRBV5-1 | TRBD1 | . | CASSAAGTGGYEQYF | TGCGCCAGCAGCGCCGCCGGGACAGGGGGCTACGAGCAGTACTTC
TRBJ1-5 | TRBV28 | TRBD1 | . | CATGPTGVGNQPQHF | TGTGCCACGGGTCCGACAGGGGTTGGGAATCAGCCCCAGCATTTT
TRBJ2-2 | TRBV28 | . | . | CATQSAGPLKAGELFF | TGTGCCACCCAAAGCGCGGGGCCTCTTAAGGCCGGGGAGCTGTTTTTT
TRBJ2-2 | TRBV19 | TRBD2 | . | CASTLAGALNTGELFF | TGTGCCAGTACTCTAGCGGGAGCCCTAAACACCGGGGAGCTGTTTTTT
TRBJ2-4 | TRBV28 | . | . | CASSFQGAGNIQYF | TGTGCCAGCAGTTTTCAAGGGGCCGGAAACATTCAGTACTTC